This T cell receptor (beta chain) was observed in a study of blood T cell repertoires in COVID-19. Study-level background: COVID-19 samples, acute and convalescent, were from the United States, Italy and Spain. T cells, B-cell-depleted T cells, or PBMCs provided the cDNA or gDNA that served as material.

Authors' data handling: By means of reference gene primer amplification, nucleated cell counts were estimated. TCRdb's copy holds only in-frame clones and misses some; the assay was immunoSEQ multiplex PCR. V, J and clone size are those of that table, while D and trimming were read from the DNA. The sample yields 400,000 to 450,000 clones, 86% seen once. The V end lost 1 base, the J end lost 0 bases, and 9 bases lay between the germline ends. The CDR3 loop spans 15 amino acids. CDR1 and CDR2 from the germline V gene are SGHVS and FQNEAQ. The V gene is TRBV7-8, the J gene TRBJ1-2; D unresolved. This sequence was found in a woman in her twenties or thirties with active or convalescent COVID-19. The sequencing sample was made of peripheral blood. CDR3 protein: CASSLGRHTNYGYTF. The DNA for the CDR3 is TGTGCCAGCAGCTTAGGGCGGCACACTAACTATGGCTACACCTTC.